This T cell receptor beta chain was sequenced in a study of cytomegalovirus exposure and HLA in healthy donors. Study results and limitations: Most CMV-associated TCR beta chains appeared HLA-restricted in a later analysis. Most TCRs appeared rarely, but some public TCRs recurred in many donors.

Of note for this clone: Antigen unknown.

V lost 6 bases and J lost 3; bases outside the gene matches: 7. This CDR3 comprises 15 residues. Per germline, CDR1 ENHRY and CDR2 SYGVKD. In the PCR, 60 Vbeta and 13 Jbeta primers were used. The assay was immunoSEQ multiplex PCR, and TCRdb's table has in-frame clones only and misses some. The sample yields roughly 100,000 clones, around 82% seen once. V is TRBV10-3 and J is TRBJ2-1; TRBD2 matches 8 bases. The origin of this receptor is a woman between 40 and 50 years old in good health and CMV-seronegative. The specimen was PBMCs. The CDR3 DNA follows: TGTGCCATCAGATCGAGCGGGAGAGGCTACAATGAGCAGTTCTTC. It encodes CAIRSSGRGYNEQFF.